This T cell receptor beta chain was sequenced during a study of cytomegalovirus exposure and HLA in healthy donors. Researchers ran the PCR with 60 Vbeta and 13 Jbeta primers. Clones were read by immunoSEQ multiplex PCR, and TCRdb kept only the in-frame ones, dropping some. The sample has about 100,000 clones, about 80% seen once; the top ten hold around 4.1%. In regard to this clone: The antigen is undetermined.

Germline V gene data show CDR1 as KGHSH and CDR2 as LQKENI. The CDR3 consists of 20 residues. V gave up 6 bases and J gave up 2 bases, with 31 bases separating them. Overall study findings and caveats: Donor immune exposure was known only as CMV serostatus.

The chain uses TRBV18 and TRBJ1-1; D is uncertain. This clonotype originated in a man aged 40-55 years in good health and CMV-seronegative. Sequences were obtained from PBMCs. CDR3 protein: CASSRNPLGEGLGKNTEAFF. CDR3 nucleotides: TGTGCCAGCTCCCGTAACCCCCTCGGGGAAGGGCTCGGTAAAAACACTGAAGCTTTCTTT. The full variable domain, its missing parts supplied by reference TRBV18 and TRBJ1-1, is NAGVMQNPRHLVRRRGQEARLRCSPMKGHSHVYWYRQLPEEGLKFMVYLQKENIIDESGMPKERFSAEFPKEGPSILRIQQVVRGDSAAYFCASSRNPLGEGLGKNTEAFFGQGTRLTVV.